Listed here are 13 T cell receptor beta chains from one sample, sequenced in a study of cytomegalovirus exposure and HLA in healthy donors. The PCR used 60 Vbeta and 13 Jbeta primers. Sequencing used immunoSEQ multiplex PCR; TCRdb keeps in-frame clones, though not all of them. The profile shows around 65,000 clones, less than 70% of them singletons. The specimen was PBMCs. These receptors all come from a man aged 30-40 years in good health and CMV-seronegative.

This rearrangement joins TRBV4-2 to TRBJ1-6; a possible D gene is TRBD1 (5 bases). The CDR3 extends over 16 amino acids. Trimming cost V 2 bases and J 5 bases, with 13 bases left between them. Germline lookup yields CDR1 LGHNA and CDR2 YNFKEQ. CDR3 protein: CASSQNGGADNSPLHF. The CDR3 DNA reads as TGTGCCAGCAGCCAAAACGGAGGGGCCGATAATTCACCCCTCCACTTT.

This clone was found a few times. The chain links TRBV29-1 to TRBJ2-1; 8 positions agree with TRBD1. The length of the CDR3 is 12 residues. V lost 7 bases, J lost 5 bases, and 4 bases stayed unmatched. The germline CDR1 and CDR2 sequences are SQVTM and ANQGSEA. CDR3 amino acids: CSGDRGNNEQFF. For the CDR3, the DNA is TGCAGCGGCGACAGGGGTAACAATGAGCAGTTCTTC.

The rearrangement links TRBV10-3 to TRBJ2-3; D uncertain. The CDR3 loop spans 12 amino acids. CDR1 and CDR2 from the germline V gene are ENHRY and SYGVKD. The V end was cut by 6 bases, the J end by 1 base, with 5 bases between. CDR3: CAISRGTDTQYF. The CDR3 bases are TGTGCCATCAGCCGCGGCACAGATACGCAGTATTTT.

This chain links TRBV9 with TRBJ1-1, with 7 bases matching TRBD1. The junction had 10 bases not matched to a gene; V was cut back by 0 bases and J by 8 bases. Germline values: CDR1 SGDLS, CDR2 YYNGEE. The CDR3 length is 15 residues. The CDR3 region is CASSVDDRVTREAFF. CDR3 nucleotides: TGTGCCAGCAGCGTAGACGACAGGGTAACTCGAGAAGCTTTCTTT.

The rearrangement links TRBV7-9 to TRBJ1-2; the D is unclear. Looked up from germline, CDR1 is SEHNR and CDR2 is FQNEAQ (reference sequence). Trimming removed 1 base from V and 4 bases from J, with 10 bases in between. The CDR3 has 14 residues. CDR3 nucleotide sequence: TGTGCCAGCAGCTTAGTGGCGGTTCCCTATGGCTACACCTTC. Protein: CASSLVAVPYGYTF.

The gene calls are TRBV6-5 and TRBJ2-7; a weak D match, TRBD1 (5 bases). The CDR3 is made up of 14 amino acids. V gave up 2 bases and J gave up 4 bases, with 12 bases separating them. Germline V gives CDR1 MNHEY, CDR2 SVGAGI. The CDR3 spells CASSYGQGRYEQYF. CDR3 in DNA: TGTGCCAGCAGTTACGGGCAGGGAAGATACGAGCAGTACTTC.

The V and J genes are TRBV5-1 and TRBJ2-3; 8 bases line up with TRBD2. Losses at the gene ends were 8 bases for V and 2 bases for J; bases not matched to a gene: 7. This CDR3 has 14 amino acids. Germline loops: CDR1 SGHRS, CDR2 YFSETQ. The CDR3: CASNRGGDTDTQYF. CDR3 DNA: TGCGCCAGTAACCGGGGGGGGGACACAGATACGCAGTATTTT.

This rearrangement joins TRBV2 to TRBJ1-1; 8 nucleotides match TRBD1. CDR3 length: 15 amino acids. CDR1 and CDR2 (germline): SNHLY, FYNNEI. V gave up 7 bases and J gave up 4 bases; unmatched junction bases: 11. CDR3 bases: TGTGCCAGCACCGGGACAGGACTCAAGGGCACTGAAGCTTTCTTT. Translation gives CASTGTGLKGTEAFF. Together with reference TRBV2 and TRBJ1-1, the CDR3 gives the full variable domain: EPEVTQTPSHQVTQMGQEVILRCVPISNHLYFYWYRQILGQKVEFLVSFYNNEISEKSEIFDDQFSVERPDGSNFTLKIRSTKLEDSAMYFCASTGTGLKGTEAFFGQGTRLTVV.

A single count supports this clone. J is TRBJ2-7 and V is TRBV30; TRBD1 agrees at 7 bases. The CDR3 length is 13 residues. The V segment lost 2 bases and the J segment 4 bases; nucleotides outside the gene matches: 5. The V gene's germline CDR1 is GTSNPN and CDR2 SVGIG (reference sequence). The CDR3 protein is CAWSTQGDYEQYF. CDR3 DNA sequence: TGTGCCTGGAGTACCCAGGGGGATTACGAGCAGTACTTC.

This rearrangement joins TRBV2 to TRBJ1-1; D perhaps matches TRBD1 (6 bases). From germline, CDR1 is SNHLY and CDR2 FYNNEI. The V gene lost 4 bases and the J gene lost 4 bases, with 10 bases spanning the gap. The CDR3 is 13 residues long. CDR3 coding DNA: TGTGCCAGCAGTGGTTACAGGGCCACTGAAGCTTTCTTT. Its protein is CASSGYRATEAFF.

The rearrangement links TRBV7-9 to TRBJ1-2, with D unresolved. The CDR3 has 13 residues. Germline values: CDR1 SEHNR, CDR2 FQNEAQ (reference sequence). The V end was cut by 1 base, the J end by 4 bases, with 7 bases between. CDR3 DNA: TGTGCCAGCAGCTTAGGTACGGTCTATGGCTACACCTTC. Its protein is CASSLGTVYGYTF.

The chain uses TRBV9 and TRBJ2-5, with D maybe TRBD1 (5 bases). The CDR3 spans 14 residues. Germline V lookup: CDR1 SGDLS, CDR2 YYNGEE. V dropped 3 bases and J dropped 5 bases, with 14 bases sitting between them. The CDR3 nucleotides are TGTGCCAGCAGCGAGGGGCGAGCGTCCGAGACCCAGTACTTC. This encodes CASSEGRASETQYF.

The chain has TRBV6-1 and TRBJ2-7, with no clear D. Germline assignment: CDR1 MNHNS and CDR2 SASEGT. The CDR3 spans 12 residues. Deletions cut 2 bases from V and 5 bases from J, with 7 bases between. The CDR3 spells CASSEREDEQYF. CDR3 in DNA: TGTGCCAGCAGTGAAAGAGAAGACGAGCAGTACTTC.